The 8 T cell receptor beta chains reported below all come from one sample, sequenced in a study of vaccination effects on CD4 cells after COVID-19 (dated by TCRdb to between 2022 and 2023). No antigens are known for them. To identify antigen-specific CD4+ T cell clonotypes by their expansion, the ViraFEST assay first stimulated PBMC with viral peptide pools and then applied TCR sequencing. After about 10 days of culture, CD4+ T cells were isolated with the EasySep CD4+ T cell isolation kit. Library generation was performed with the immunoSEQ multiplex PCR assay. The table was pulled from immuneACCESS by TCRdb, which kept in-frame rearrangements only. Such tables lose some clones; where checked, under half of the loss comes from unresolved V genes, and the rest has no known cause. The sample table contains about 31,000 clones; only one count was recorded for roughly two thirds of them. The top ten hold 25% to 30% of the sample.

The sample here was CD4+ T cells from PBMCs cultured with HCoV-229E spike peptides, taken before COVID-19 vaccination. The meaning of the sample's cell subset or site label: HCoV-229E spike overlapping peptide pool stimulation. The receptor set was obtained from a human donor who received a COVID-19 vaccine.

The chain uses TRBV6-5 and TRBJ2-7; D remains ambiguous. Trimming pared 6 bases from V and 3 bases from J, leaving 6 bases between. Germline lookup yields CDR1 MNHEY and CDR2 SVGAGI. The CDR3 loop spans 11 amino acids. CDR3 DNA: TGTGCCAGCAGAAAAGACTACGAGCAGTACTTC. Residues: CASRKDYEQYF.

The rearrangement joins TRBV27 to TRBJ2-7; TRBD2 might be the D (6 bases). This CDR3 is 15 amino acids long. From germline, CDR1 is MNHEY and CDR2 SMNVEV (reference sequence). V lost 6 bases, J lost 5 bases, and 20 bases lay in between. The CDR3, as DNA: TGTGCCAGCAGCTTCAGCGGGCGGGCGAGGAACGAGCAGTACTTC. Translating it yields CASSFSGRARNEQYF.

The chain recombines TRBV19 with TRBJ1-2, with D possibly matching TRBD1 (5 bases). Trimming pared 3 bases from V and 4 bases from J, leaving 9 bases between. CDR1 and CDR2 (germline): LNHDA, SQIVND (reference sequence). The CDR3 is 13 amino acids. DNA of the CDR3: TGTGCCAGTAGTATCCCGGGACCCTATGGCTACACCTTC. Translating gives CASSIPGPYGYTF.

This clone was counted a few times. The chain recombines TRBV5-8 with TRBJ1-3; no reliable D call. V lost 1 base and J lost 1, with 3 bases in between. CDR1 and CDR2 from the germline V gene are SGHTS and YDEGEE. The CDR3 is 13 residues long. The CDR3 protein is CASSLLSGNTIYF. DNA of the CDR3: TGTGCCAGCAGCTTGCTTTCTGGAAACACCATATATTTT. The complete variable domain, with remaining parts taken from reference TRBV5-8 and TRBJ1-3, reads EAGVTQSPTHLIKTRGQQATLRCSPISGHTSVYWYQQALGLGLQFLLWYDEGEERNRGNFPPRFSGRQFPNYSSELNVNALELEDSALYLCASSLLSGNTIYFGEGSWLTVV.

The gene calls are TRBV6-5 and TRBJ1-1; 9 bases fit TRBD1. Trimming cost V 7 bases and J 4 bases; bases outside gene matches: 10. CDR3 length: 15 amino acids. The germline V gene has CDR1 MNHEY and CDR2 SVGAGI. CDR3 amino acids: CASIPLGQGATEAFF. DNA of the CDR3: TGTGCCAGCATCCCCCTGGGACAGGGTGCCACTGAAGCTTTCTTT.

The chain recombines TRBV28 with TRBJ2-7; D gene unclear. Trimming stripped 1 base from V and 2 bases from J, with 9 bases between. CDR3 size: 14 residues. CDR1 and CDR2 from the germline V gene are MDHEN and SYDVKM. The CDR3 coding sequence is TGTGCCAGCAGTTTATCGGCCAACCCCTACGAGCAGTACTTC. It codes for CASSLSANPYEQYF.

This clone was detected a few times. The chain couples TRBV5-4 to TRBJ2-5, with TRBD1 identical over 9 bases. The CDR3 has 15 residues. V lost 2 bases, J lost 4 bases, and 6 bases stayed unmatched. Germline assignment: CDR1 SGHNT and CDR2 YYREEE (reference sequence). The chain's CDR3 is CASSFPPDRGETQYF. In nucleotides, the CDR3 is TGTGCCAGCAGCTTTCCACCGGACAGGGGAGAGACCCAGTACTTC.

The chain is built from TRBV5-6 and TRBJ1-5, with 10 bases lining up with TRBD1. CDR3 length: 14 residues. The germline CDR1 and CDR2 sequences are SGHDT and YYEEEE. V lost 4 bases and J lost 5; bases outside the gene matches: 3. The CDR3 loop is CASSKGTGDQPQHF. DNA for the CDR3: TGTGCCAGCAGCAAGGGGACAGGGGATCAGCCCCAGCATTTT.